This TCR beta chain originates from a study of cytomegalovirus exposure and HLA in healthy donors. The PCR made use of 60 Vbeta and 13 Jbeta primers. Assay used: immunoSEQ multiplex PCR; TCRdb lists only in-frame clones, some missing. The repertoire has about 120,000 clones, around three quarters of them found once; the top ten carry about 6%. In nominal health when sampled, donors likely had unrecorded immune exposures nonetheless. The CDR3 covers 15 residues. Looked up from germline, CDR1 is WSHSY and CDR2 is SAAADI. The V end was cut by 0 bases, the J end by 3 bases, with 12 bases between. The clonotype was recovered from a man between 18 and 35 years old in good health and CMV-seropositive. What was sequenced was PBMCs. V and J are TRBV10-2 and TRBJ2-7; possible D gene TRBD2, 5 bases. The CDR3 region has the DNA TGCGCCAGCAGTGAGTCCCAGTTCCGGGACTACGAGCAGTACTTC. It encodes CASSESQFRDYEQYF.